This record covers a single T cell receptor (beta chain). Terminally differentiated effector memory CD45RA+ cells were excluded from the naive CD8 cells, which were CD45RO-negative and positively selected for CCR7. Method: immunoSEQ multiplex PCR; TCRdb's copy keeps in-frame clones and lacks some. The sample yields about 680,000 clones, under 95% seen once. This sample stems from a study of shared clonotypes between healthy human individuals. The origin of this receptor is a man aged 25-40 years in good health. What was sequenced was naive CD8+ T cells sorted from blood.

CDR3: CASSETSRQDGNTIYF. The CDR3 DNA follows: TGTGCCAGCAGTGAAACCAGCAGACAGGATGGAAACACCATATATTTT. The chain combines TRBV2 with TRBJ1-3; a weak D match, TRBD1 (6 bases). This CDR3 comprises 16 residues. The V and J ends lost 2 bases and 3 bases respectively, with 14 bases between them. The V gene's germline CDR1 is SNHLY and CDR2 FYNNEI.